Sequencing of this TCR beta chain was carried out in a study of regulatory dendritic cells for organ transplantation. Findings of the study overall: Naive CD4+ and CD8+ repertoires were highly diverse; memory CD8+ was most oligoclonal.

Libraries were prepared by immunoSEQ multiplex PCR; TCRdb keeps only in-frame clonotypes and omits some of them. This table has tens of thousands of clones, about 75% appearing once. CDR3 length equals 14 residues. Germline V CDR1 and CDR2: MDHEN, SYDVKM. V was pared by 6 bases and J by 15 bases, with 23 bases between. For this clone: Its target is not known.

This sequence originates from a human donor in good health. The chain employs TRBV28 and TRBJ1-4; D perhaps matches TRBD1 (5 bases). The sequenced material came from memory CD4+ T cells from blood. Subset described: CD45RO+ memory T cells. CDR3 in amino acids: CASSHRDRPRWVFF. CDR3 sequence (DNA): TGTGCCAGCAGCCATCGGGACCGGCCTCGTTGGGTGTTTTTT.